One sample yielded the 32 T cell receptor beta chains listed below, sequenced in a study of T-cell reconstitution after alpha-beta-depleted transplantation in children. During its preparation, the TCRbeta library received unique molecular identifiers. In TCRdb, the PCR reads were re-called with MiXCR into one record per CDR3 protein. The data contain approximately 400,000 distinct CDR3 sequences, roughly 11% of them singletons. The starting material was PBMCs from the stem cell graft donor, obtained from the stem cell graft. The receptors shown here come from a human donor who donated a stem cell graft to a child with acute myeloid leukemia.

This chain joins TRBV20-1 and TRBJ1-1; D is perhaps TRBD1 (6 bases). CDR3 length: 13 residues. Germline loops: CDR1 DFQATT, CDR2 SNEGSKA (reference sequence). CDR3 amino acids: CTSGTPLYTEAFF. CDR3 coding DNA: TGCACCTCCGGGACACCCTTGTACACTGAAGCTTTCTTT.

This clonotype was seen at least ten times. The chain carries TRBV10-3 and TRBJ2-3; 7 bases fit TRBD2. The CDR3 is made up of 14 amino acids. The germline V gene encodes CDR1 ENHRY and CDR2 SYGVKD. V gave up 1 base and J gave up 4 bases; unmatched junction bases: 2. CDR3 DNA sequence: TGTGCCATCAGTGAGTGGACTAGGCCAGATACGCAGTATTTT. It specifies CAISEWTRPDTQYF.

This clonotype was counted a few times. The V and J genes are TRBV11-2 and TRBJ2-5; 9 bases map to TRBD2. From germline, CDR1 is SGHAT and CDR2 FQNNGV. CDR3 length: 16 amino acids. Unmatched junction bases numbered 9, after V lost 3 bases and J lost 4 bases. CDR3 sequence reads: CASSFPRVAGAETQYF. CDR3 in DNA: TGTGCCAGCAGCTTCCCCAGGGTAGCGGGAGCAGAGACCCAGTACTTC.

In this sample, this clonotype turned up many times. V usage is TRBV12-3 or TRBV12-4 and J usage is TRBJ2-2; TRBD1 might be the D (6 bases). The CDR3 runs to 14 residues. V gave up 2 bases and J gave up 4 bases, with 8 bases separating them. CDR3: CASSLYRATGELFF. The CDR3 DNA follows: TGTGCCAGCAGTTTATACAGGGCCACCGGGGAGCTGTTTTTT.

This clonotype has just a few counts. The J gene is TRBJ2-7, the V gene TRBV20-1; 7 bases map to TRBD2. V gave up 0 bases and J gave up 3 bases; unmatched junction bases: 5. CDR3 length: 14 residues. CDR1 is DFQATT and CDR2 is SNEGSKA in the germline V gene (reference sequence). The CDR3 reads CSARDLPGGYEQYF. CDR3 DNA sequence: TGCAGTGCTAGAGATCTCCCGGGGGGCTACGAGCAGTACTTC.

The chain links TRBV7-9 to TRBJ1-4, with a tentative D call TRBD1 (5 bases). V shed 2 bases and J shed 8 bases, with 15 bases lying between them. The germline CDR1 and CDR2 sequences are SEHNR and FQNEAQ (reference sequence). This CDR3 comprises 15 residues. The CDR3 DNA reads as TGTGCCAGCAGCTTAAAACGGGACGGCCCGGAAAAACTGTTTTTT. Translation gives CASSLKRDGPEKLFF.

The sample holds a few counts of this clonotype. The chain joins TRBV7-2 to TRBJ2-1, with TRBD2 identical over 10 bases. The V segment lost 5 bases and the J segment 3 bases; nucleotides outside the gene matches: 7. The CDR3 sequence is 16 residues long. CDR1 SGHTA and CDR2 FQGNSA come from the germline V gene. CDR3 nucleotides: TGTGCCAGCAGCCCCCCTAGCGGGAGTCGCTACAATGAGCAGTTCTTC. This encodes CASSPPSGSRYNEQFF.

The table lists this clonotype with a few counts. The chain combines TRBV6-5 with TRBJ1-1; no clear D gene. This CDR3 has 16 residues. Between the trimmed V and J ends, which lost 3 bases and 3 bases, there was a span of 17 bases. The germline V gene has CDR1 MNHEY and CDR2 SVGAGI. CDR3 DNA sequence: TGTGCCAGCAGTTATAAGGTGGGGTGGAGGGACACTGAAGCTTTCTTT. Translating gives CASSYKVGWRDTEAFF.

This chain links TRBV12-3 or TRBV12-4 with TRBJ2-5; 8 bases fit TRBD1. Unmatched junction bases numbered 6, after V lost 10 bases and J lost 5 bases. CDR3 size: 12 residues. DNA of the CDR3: TGTGCCACCCGGACAGGGCGGGAGACCCAGTACTTC. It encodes CATRTGRETQYF.

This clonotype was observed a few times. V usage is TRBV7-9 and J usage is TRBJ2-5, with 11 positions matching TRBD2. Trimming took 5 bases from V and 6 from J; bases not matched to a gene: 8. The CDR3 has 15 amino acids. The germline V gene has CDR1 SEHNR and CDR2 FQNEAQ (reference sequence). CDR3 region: CASSLGTSGFQTQYF. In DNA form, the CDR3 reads TGTGCCAGCAGCCTCGGGACTAGCGGTTTTCAGACCCAGTACTTC.

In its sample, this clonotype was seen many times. The CDR3 protein is CASSFRVDGELFF. DNA of the CDR3: TGCGCCAGCAGCTTCAGGGTGGACGGGGAGCTGTTTTTT. The V and J genes are TRBV5-1 and TRBJ2-2; tentatively, D is TRBD1 (5 bases). Trimming cost V 2 bases and J 7 bases, with 9 bases left between them. CDR3 size: 13 residues. Germline CDR1 SGHRS, CDR2 YFSETQ.

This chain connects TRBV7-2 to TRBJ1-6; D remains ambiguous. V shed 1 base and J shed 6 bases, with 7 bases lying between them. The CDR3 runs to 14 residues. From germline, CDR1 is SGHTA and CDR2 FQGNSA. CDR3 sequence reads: CASSLDPANSPLHF. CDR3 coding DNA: TGTGCCAGCAGCTTAGATCCGGCTAATTCACCCCTCCACTTT.

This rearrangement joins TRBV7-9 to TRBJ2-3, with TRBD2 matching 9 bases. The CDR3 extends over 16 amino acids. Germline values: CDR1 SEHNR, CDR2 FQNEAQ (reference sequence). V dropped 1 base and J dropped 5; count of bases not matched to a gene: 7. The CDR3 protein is CASSLDAGGPGDTQYF. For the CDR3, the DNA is TGTGCCAGCAGCTTAGACGCGGGGGGGCCAGGAGATACGCAGTATTTT.

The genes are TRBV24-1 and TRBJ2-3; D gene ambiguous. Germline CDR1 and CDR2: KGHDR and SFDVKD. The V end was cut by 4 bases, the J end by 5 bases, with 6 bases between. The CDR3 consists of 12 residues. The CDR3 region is CATSDLGDTQYF. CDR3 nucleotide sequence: TGTGCCACCAGTGACTTGGGAGATACGCAGTATTTT.

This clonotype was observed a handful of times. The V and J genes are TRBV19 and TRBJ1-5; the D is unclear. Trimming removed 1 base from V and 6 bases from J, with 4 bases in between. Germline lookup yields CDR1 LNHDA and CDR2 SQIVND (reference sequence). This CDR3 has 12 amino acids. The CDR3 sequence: CASSIGIQPQHF. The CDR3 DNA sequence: TGTGCCAGTAGTATAGGGATTCAGCCCCAGCATTTT.

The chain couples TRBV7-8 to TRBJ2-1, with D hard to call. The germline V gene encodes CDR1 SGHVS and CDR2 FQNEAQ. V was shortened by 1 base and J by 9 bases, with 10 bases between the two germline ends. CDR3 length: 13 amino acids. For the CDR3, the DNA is TGTGCCAGCAGCTTAGAGGTTTTCTCTGAGCAGTTCTTC. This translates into CASSLEVFSEQFF.

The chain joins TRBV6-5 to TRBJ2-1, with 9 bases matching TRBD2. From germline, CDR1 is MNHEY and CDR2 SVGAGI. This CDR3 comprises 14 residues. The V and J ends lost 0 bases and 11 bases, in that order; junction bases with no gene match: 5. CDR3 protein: CASSYSTLAGQQFF. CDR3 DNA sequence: TGTGCCAGCAGTTACTCGACTCTAGCGGGACAGCAGTTCTTC.

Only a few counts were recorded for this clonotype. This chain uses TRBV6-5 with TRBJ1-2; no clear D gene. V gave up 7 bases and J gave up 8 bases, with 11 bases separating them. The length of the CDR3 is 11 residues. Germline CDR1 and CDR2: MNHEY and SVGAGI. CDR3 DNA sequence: TGTGCCAGCATGAGTGTGTTGGGCTACACCTTC. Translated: CASMSVLGYTF.

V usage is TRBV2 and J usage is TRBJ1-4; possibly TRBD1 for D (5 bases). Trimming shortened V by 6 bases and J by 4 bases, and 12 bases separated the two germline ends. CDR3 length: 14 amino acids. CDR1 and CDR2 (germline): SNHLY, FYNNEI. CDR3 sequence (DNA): TGTGCCAGCAGCGGACACGGAAATAATGAAAAACTGTTTTTT. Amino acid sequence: CASSGHGNNEKLFF.

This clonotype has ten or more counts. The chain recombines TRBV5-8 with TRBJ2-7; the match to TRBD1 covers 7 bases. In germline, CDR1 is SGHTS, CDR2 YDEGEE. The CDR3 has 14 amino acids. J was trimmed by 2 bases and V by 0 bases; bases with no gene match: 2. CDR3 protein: CASSLGDRPYEQYF. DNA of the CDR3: TGTGCCAGCAGCTTGGGGGACAGACCCTACGAGCAGTACTTC.

The CDR3 region is CASSPVGQDLNGYTF. The CDR3 DNA sequence: TGTGCCAGCAGCCCAGTTGGACAGGACCTTAATGGCTACACCTTC. The genes are TRBV7-9 and TRBJ1-2, with 7 bases fitting TRBD1. Trimming at V came to 5 bases and at J to 6 bases, leaving 12 bases not matched to a gene. The CDR3 length is 15 residues. Germline CDR1 reads SEHNR; CDR2 reads FQNEAQ (reference sequence).

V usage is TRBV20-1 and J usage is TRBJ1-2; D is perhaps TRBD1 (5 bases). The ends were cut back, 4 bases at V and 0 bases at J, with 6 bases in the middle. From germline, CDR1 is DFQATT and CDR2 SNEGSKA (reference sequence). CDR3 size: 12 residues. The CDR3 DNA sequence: TGCAGTGCTACAGGGACTAACTATGGCTACACCTTC. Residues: CSATGTNYGYTF.

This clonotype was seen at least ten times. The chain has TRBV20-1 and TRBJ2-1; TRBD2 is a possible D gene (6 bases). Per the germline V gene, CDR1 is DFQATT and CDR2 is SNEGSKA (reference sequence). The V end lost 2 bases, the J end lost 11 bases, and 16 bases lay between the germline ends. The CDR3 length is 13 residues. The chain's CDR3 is CSARPQTTSKQFF. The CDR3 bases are TGCAGTGCTAGACCACAGACGACTAGTAAGCAGTTCTTC.

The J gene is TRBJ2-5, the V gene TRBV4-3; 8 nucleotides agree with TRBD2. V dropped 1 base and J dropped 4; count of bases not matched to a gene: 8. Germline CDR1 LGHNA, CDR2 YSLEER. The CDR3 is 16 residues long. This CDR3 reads CASSQASGRGSETQYF. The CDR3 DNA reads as TGCGCCAGCAGCCAAGCCAGCGGGAGAGGGTCAGAGACCCAGTACTTC.

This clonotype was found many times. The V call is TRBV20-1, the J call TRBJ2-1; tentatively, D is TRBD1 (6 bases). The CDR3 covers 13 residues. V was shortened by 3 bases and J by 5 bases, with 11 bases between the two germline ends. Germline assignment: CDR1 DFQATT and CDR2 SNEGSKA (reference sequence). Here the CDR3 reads CSASIRGNNEQFF. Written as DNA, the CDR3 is TGCAGTGCTAGTATTAGGGGGAACAATGAGCAGTTCTTC.

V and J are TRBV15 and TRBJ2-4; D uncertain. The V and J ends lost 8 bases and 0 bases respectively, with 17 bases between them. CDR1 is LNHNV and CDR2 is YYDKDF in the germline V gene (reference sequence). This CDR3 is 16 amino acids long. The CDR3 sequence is CATFSSSALAKNIQYF. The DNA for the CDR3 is TGTGCCACCTTCTCTTCGAGCGCACTAGCCAAAAACATTCAGTACTTC.

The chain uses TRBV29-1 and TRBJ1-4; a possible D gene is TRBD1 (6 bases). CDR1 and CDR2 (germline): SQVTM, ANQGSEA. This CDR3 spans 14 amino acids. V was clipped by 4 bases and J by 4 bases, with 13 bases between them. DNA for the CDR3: TGCAGCGTTGTGGGGGGGGCCCTTAATGAAAAACTGTTTTTT. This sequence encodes CSVVGGALNEKLFF.

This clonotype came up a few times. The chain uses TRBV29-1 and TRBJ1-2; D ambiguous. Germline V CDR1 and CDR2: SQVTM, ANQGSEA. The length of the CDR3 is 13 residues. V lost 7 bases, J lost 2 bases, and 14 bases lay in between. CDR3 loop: CSAAGSLNYGYTF. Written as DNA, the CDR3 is TGCAGCGCAGCAGGCTCTTTAAACTATGGCTACACCTTC.

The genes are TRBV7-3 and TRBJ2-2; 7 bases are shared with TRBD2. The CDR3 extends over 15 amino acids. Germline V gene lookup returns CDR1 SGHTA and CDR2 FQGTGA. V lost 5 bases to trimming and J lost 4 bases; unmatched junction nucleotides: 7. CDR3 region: CASSANPSGTGELFF. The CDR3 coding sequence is TGTGCCAGCAGCGCTAACCCTAGCGGCACCGGGGAGCTGTTTTTT.

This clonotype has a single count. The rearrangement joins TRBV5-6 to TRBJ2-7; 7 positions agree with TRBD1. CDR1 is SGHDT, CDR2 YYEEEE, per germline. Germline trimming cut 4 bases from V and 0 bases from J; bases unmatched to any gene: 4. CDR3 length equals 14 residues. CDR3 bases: TGTGCCAGCAGCCGGGACAGTTCCTCCTACGAGCAGTACTTC. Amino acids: CASSRDSSSYEQYF.

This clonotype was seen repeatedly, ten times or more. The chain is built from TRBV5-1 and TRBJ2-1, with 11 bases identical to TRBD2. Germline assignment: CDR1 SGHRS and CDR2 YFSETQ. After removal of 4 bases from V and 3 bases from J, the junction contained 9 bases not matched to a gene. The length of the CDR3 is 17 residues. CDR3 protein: CASSPTGTSGNYNEQFF. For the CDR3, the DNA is TGCGCCAGCAGCCCCACTGGGACTAGCGGAAACTACAATGAGCAGTTCTTC.

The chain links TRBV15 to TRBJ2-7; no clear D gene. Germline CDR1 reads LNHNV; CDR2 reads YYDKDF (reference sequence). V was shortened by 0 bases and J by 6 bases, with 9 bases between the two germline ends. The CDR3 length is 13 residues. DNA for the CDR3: TGTGCCACCAGCAGAGAAGGGTCCGGCGAGCAGTACTTC. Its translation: CATSREGSGEQYF.